This T cell receptor (beta chain) is from a study of T cell responses to AZD1222 COVID-19 vaccine. V dropped 7 bases and J dropped 4 bases, with 11 bases sitting between them. This CDR3 has 13 residues. Germline lookup yields CDR1 MDHEN and CDR2 SYDVKM. Repertoires were generated with immunoSEQ multiplex PCR, while TCRdb's copy carries only in-frame clones and drops some. The sample yields 75,000 to 95,000 clones, roughly 85% seen once. Source: peripheral blood, taken 28 days after the second AZD1222 dose. The clonotype originates from an adult who received the AZD1222 COVID-19 vaccine. V and J are TRBV28 and TRBJ2-1, with D unresolved. CDR3: CASTRAAYNEQFF. The CDR3 DNA follows: TGTGCCAGCACTCGAGCCGCTTACAATGAGCAGTTCTTC.